This T cell receptor beta chain is drawn from a study of identifying expanded T cells in peripheral blood. During the collection period, no donor immune events like infections were recorded. Whole-study findings and limits: Clone count variance between approximately two-week samples rose with total template count.

On this clone: The antigen is not known.

The V end was cut by 6 bases, the J end by 12 bases, with 15 bases between. The germline CDR1 and CDR2 sequences are MNHEY and SMNVEV (reference sequence). The CDR3 totals 12 residues. The protocol was immunoSEQ multiplex PCR, while the TCRdb copy is restricted to in-frame clones and leaves out a portion. The sample comprises 85,000 to 100,000 clones, approximately 90% of which are singletons, and roughly 4.2% rests with the top ten. V and J are TRBV27 and TRBJ2-1; D is perhaps TRBD2 (5 bases). This sequence originates from a person aged 18 to 75 in good health. Input material: blood. The chain's CDR3 is CASSLGGPAQFF. The CDR3 DNA reads as TGTGCCAGCAGCCTAGGAGGTCCTGCGCAGTTCTTC.